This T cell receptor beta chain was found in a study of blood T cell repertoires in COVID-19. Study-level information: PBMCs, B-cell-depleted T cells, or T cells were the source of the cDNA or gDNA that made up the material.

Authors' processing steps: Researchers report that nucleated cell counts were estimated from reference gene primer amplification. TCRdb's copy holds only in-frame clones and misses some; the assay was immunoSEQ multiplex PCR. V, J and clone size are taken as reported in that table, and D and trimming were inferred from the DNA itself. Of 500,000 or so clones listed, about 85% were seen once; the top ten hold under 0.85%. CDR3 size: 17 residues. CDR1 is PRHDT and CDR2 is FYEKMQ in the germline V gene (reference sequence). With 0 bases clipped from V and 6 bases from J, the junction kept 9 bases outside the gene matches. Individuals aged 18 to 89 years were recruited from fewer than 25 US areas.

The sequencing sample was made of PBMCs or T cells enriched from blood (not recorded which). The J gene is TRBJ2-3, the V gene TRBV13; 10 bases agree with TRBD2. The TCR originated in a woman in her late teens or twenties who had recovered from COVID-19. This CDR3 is CASSLGGLAESRDTQYF. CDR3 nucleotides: TGTGCCAGCAGCTTAGGAGGACTAGCGGAATCTAGGGATACGCAGTATTTT.